The 23 T cell receptor beta chains below come from one sample, sequenced in a study of identical twins. From the 5' RACE reads, TCRdb called clonotypes with MiXCR, one entry per CDR3 protein. The repertoire holds some 690,000 distinct CDR3 sequences, with 21% as singletons. The data also belong to a second study, concerning T cells expressing NK-cell markers.

Sequenced material: PBMCs. These receptors were collected from a woman younger than 35 in good health.

This clonotype was observed at least ten times. V gene TRBV5-1 combines with J gene TRBJ1-6; a possible D gene is TRBD1 (6 bases). Trimming took off 1 base at V and 7 bases at J, with 9 bases between the two ends. CDR3 length: 14 amino acids. Germline V lookup: CDR1 SGHRS, CDR2 YFSETQ. The CDR3 sequence: CASSLQGPNSPLHF. As DNA, the CDR3 is TGCGCCAGCAGCTTGCAGGGGCCGAATTCACCCCTCCACTTT.

This clonotype showed up just a few times. The chain joins TRBV27 to TRBJ2-7; 10 bases agree with TRBD2. J lost 0 bases, V lost 5 bases, and 7 bases had no gene match. The CDR3 length is 16 residues. The germline CDR1 and CDR2 sequences are MNHEY and SMNVEV (reference sequence). CDR3: CASSQLAGISSYEQYF. Written as DNA, the CDR3 is TGTGCCAGCAGTCAACTAGCGGGGATAAGCTCCTACGAGCAGTACTTC.

The chain is built from TRBV6-4 and TRBJ2-4; TRBD2 matches at 13 bases. CDR3 length: 15 residues. V was clipped by 6 bases and J by 8 bases; unmatched bases: 7. In germline, CDR1 is MRHNA, CDR2 SNTAGT. The CDR3 sequence is CASSRLAGGSDIQYF. CDR3 nucleotides: TGTGCCAGCAGCAGACTAGCGGGAGGAAGTGACATTCAGTACTTC.

This chain connects TRBV5-1 to TRBJ1-5; D gene ambiguous. V was clipped by 3 bases and J by 7 bases, with 14 bases between them. The CDR3 loop spans 14 amino acids. Germline V gives CDR1 SGHRS, CDR2 YFSETQ. The CDR3, as DNA: TGCGCCAGCAGCTACGATAGGTCGGTCCAGCCCCAGCATTTT. Its translation: CASSYDRSVQPQHF.

The table lists this clonotype with a few counts. This CDR3 is CSARDTWATHTGELFF. The CDR3 nucleotides read TGCAGTGCTAGAGATACGTGGGCTACCCACACCGGGGAGCTGTTTTTT. The chain combines TRBV20-1 with TRBJ2-2; unclear D gene. V lost 0 bases and J lost 3, with 14 bases in between. This CDR3 comprises 16 residues. Germline V gene sequence: CDR1 DFQATT, CDR2 SNEGSKA (reference sequence).

This clonotype came up a few times. The rearrangement links TRBV20-1 to TRBJ2-1; maybe TRBD2 (6 bases). CDR3 length: 15 amino acids. CDR1 and CDR2 (germline): DFQATT, SNEGSKA (reference sequence). The V gene lost 5 bases and the J gene lost 3 bases, with 17 bases spanning the gap. In nucleotides, the CDR3 is TGCAGTGCTGAAGAACCGGGACTCCGCTACAATGAGCAGTTCTTC. Protein: CSAEEPGLRYNEQFF.

At least ten counts were recorded for this clonotype. The V and J genes are TRBV29-1 and TRBJ1-1, with D possibly matching TRBD1 (6 bases). In germline, CDR1 is SQVTM, CDR2 ANQGSEA. The CDR3 loop spans 13 amino acids. Deletions cut 6 bases from V and 6 bases from J, with 17 bases between. The CDR3, as DNA: TGCAGCGTCGATAGAACAGGGAAGCCTGAAGCTTTCTTT. Translation: CSVDRTGKPEAFF.

The rearrangement links TRBV30 to TRBJ2-2; D may match TRBD1 or TRBD2 (5 bases each). Germline V lookup: CDR1 GTSNPN, CDR2 SVGIG (reference sequence). CDR3 length equals 13 residues. V was clipped by 4 bases and J by 5 bases, with 11 bases between them. The CDR3 reads CAWTLWGTGELFF. CDR3 nucleotides: TGTGCCTGGACCCTCTGGGGGACCGGGGAGCTGTTTTTT.

The chain employs TRBV5-1 and TRBJ2-7; the D is unclear. Trimming stripped 0 bases from V and 6 bases from J, with 16 bases between. The CDR3 extends over 15 amino acids. Germline CDR1 and CDR2: SGHRS and YFSETQ. CDR3 sequence: CASSLDPDRPSEQYF. CDR3 in DNA: TGCGCCAGCAGCTTGGATCCAGACCGCCCGAGCGAGCAGTACTTC.

The chain joins TRBV29-1 to TRBJ2-7, with D possibly TRBD2 on 6 matching bases. This CDR3 is built from 14 residues. Looked up from germline, CDR1 is SQVTM and CDR2 is ANQGSEA. Between the trimmed V and J ends, which lost 6 bases and 5 bases, there was a span of 20 bases. CDR3 loop: CSVDSGLLADEQYF. The CDR3 DNA sequence: TGCAGCGTGGACTCGGGACTGCTGGCGGACGAGCAGTACTTC.

This clonotype was counted between two and nine times. This rearrangement joins TRBV4-3 to TRBJ2-1; D call uncertain. The CDR3 runs to 14 residues. The germline V and J ends were trimmed by 3 bases and 4 bases, with 10 bases remaining between them. Germline assignment: CDR1 LGHNA and CDR2 YSLEER. The CDR3 DNA reads as TGCGCCAGCAGCCACAGCGCCCTGTACAATGAGCAGTTCTTC. Translated: CASSHSALYNEQFF.

The V gene is TRBV18, the J gene TRBJ2-7, with D possibly being TRBD1 (5 bases). Germline loops: CDR1 KGHSH, CDR2 LQKENI. Trimming stripped 8 bases from V and 5 bases from J, with 16 bases between. The CDR3 loop spans 13 amino acids. Written as DNA, the CDR3 is TGTGCCAGCGTTGGGGCCCGGTGGGACGAGCAGTACTTC. This codes for CASVGARWDEQYF.

This clonotype was seen only a few times. The chain couples TRBV5-1 to TRBJ2-3, with 8 bases identical to TRBD2. Germline CDR1 SGHRS, CDR2 YFSETQ. CDR3 length: 16 residues. V shed 4 bases and J 3 bases; nucleotides not matched to a gene: 10. The CDR3 DNA follows: TGCGCCAGCAGCCAGTCCACAGCGGGGGCTACAGATACGCAGTATTTT. Protein: CASSQSTAGATDTQYF.

J is TRBJ1-5 and V is TRBV20-1; the D is unclear. This CDR3 has 14 amino acids. CDR1 DFQATT and CDR2 SNEGSKA come from the germline V gene (reference sequence). V gave up 3 bases and J gave up 5 bases, with 14 bases separating them. The DNA for the CDR3 is TGCAGTGCTAGCGTCGGGTATGCTGATCAGCCCCAGCATTTT. Protein: CSASVGYADQPQHF.

V is TRBV5-6 and J is TRBJ1-2; no clear D. Germline CDR1 reads SGHDT; CDR2 reads YYEEEE. The CDR3 runs 15 residues. The V gene lost 4 bases and the J gene lost 0 bases, with 13 bases spanning the gap. CDR3 sequence reads: CASSPLGRSNYGYTF. The DNA for the CDR3 is TGTGCCAGCAGCCCCTTAGGGCGGTCTAACTATGGCTACACCTTC.

The chain is built from TRBV7-9 and TRBJ2-7, with D tentatively TRBD1 (6 bases). The V end was cut by 5 bases, the J end by 3 bases, with 17 bases between. This CDR3 spans 15 amino acids. Germline CDR1 and CDR2: SEHNR and FQNEAQ (reference sequence). Here the CDR3 DNA reads TGTGCCAGCAGCCGACCGGGACACCTTTACTACGAGCAGTACTTC. This encodes CASSRPGHLYYEQYF.

This clonotype appeared once. The gene calls are TRBV12-3 or TRBV12-4 and TRBJ2-7, with D hard to call. The CDR3 is 12 residues long. Between the trimmed V and J ends, which lost 5 bases and 5 bases, there was a span of 10 bases. The CDR3 is CASSRHGHEQYF. The DNA for the CDR3 is TGTGCCAGCAGTCGCCACGGGCACGAGCAGTACTTC.

J is TRBJ1-2 and V is TRBV7-9; D not certain. The CDR3 totals 17 residues. Trimming removed 3 bases at V and 3 bases at J, with 20 bases between. Germline values: CDR1 SEHNR, CDR2 FQNEAQ (reference sequence). The CDR3 nucleotides read TGTGCCAGCAGCTTCGCAGGCAGACCGGGAGTTGACTATGGCTACACCTTC. Translating it yields CASSFAGRPGVDYGYTF.

This clonotype has a handful of counts. The chain couples TRBV12-3 or TRBV12-4 to TRBJ2-7; the D gene is possibly TRBD1 (6 bases). V was trimmed by 2 bases and J by 2 bases, leaving 16 bases between them. The CDR3 consists of 16 residues. The CDR3 here is CASSLRMKDSTYEQYF. The CDR3 DNA follows: TGTGCCAGCAGTTTAAGGATGAAGGACAGTACCTACGAGCAGTACTTC.

V and J are TRBV11-1 and TRBJ2-3, with unresolved D. Germline values: CDR1 SGHAT, CDR2 FQDESV (reference sequence). The V end lost 0 bases, the J end lost 0 bases, and 7 bases lay between the germline ends. The CDR3 covers 15 residues. CDR3 sequence reads: CASSLAVASTDTQYF. CDR3 in DNA: TGTGCCAGCAGCTTAGCGGTAGCTAGCACAGATACGCAGTATTTT.

This clonotype occurred many times. The V gene is TRBV20-1, the J gene TRBJ2-5; TRBD1 might be the D (6 bases). This CDR3 spans 12 amino acids. The germline gives CDR1 DFQATT, CDR2 SNEGSKA (reference sequence). Trimming removed 4 bases from V and 5 bases from J, with 11 bases in between. The CDR3 coding sequence is TGCAGTGCTATACCAGGGGTGGAGACCCAGTACTTC. It codes for CSAIPGVETQYF.

The chain joins TRBV10-3 to TRBJ2-3; D is unresolved. The length of the CDR3 is 14 residues. Trimming removed 5 bases from V and 5 bases from J, with 14 bases in between. The germline CDR1 and CDR2 sequences are ENHRY and SYGVKD. The chain's CDR3 is CAISFTRRKDTQYF. For the CDR3, the DNA is TGTGCCATCAGTTTCACGAGGCGGAAAGATACGCAGTATTTT.

Here the CDR3 reads CSALMPEEGKHEQYF. The CDR3 nucleotides read TGCAGTGCTCTCATGCCCGAGGAAGGGAAACACGAGCAGTACTTC. The rearrangement joins TRBV20-1 to TRBJ2-7, with D hard to call. The germline gives CDR1 DFQATT, CDR2 SNEGSKA (reference sequence). Trimming took 5 bases from V and 5 from J, leaving 22 bases between them. The CDR3 loop spans 15 amino acids.